The text below deals with one T cell receptor (beta chain). The data are from a study of blood T cell repertoires in COVID-19. Turning to the study itself: There were acute and convalescent COVID-19 samples, and they came from the United States, Italy and Spain. PBMCs, B-cell-depleted T cells, or T cells provided the cDNA or gDNA that made up the material.

Authors' methods: Amplifying reference gene primers gave estimates of nucleated cell counts. TCRdb keeps only in-frame clones here, not all; method: immunoSEQ multiplex PCR. For V, J and clone size, that table is used; D and trimming come from the DNA. This table holds some 110,000 clones, under 80% found once. CDR1 is GTSNPN, CDR2 SVGIG, per germline (reference sequence). CDR3 size: 15 residues. Unmatched junction bases numbered 7, after V lost 0 bases and J lost 5 bases. Sequencing was carried out using peripheral blood. This TCR derives from a man aged 50 to 60 with acute or convalescent COVID-19. The rearrangement links TRBV30 to TRBJ2-5, with TRBD2 identical over 9 bases. CDR3 nucleotides: TGTGCCTGGAGTGTAAGCGGGGGGCCGGGGGAGACCCAGTACTTC. Translation gives CAWSVSGGPGETQYF.